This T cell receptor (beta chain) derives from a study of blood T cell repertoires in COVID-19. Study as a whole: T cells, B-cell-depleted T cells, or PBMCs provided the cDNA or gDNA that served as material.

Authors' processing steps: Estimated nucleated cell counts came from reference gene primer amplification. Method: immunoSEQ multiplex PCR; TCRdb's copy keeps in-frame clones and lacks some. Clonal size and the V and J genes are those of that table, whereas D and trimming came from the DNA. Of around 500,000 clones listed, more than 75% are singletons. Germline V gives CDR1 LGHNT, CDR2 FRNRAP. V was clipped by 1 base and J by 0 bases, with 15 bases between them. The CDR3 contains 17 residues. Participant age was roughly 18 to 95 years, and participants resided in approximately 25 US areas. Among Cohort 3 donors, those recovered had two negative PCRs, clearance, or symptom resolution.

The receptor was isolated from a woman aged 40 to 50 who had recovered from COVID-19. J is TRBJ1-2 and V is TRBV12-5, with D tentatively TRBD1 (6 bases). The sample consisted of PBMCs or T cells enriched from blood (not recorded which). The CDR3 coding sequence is TGTGCTAGTGGTTTGGCCTCCAGGGACACCGCTAACTATGGCTACACCTTC. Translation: CASGLASRDTANYGYTF.